This record concerns one T cell receptor (beta chain) sequence. Only one count was recorded for this clone. Its antigen remains unidentified. No much larger clonotype is one base removed from it; base qualities were not supplied. This record comes from a study of memory CD4+ T cells and cytomegalovirus serostatus (dated by TCRdb to between 2018 and 2021). For context, the study as a whole: The 35 or so healthy Belgian adults in the cohort included 9 who were CMV seropositive and approximately 24 who were CMV seronegative. To replicate a published TCR-based CMV serostatus classifier, the study sequenced CD4+ memory TCRbeta repertoires from a Belgian cohort whose cytomegalovirus serostatus was known. The paper as a whole reports these results and caveats: The results were interpreted as suggesting that the CMV-associated TCR signature is mostly present in the CD4+ memory repertoire. For predicting CMV serostatus, the median bootstrapped AUC was about 0.95 using the original framework and about 0.9 using a US-trained random forest. Among the roughly 160 previously reported CMV-associated TCRbeta sequences, approximately 67 showed up in the CD4+ memory repertoires, with each one found in between one and five individuals. On the Belgian cohort, the classifier built on the original framework reached a median bootstrapped AUC of around 0.96, with a 95% CI of 0.76-1.00. Only CD4+CD45RO+ memory cells were sequenced, in contrast to the original study, which included naive and memory CD4+ and CD8+ populations.

Single viable CD3+CD4+CD8-CD45RO+ cells were sorted as memory CD4+ T cells on a FACSAria II. CMV serostatus was determined with a Roche Elecsys assay detecting serum IgG against CMV pp150, pp28, p38 and p52. After the samples were thawed, total CD4+ T cells were enriched through positive selection using CD4 magnetic microbeads. Samples originated from another study that specifically interrogated the CD4+ T cell memory repertoire. Peripheral blood mononuclear cells were isolated and cryopreserved following standard operating procedures; serum was stored at -80 °C. Staining used CD3-PerCP (BW264/56), CD4-APC (RPA-T4), CD45RO-PE (UCHT1) and CD8-Pacific Orange (3B5) antibodies, with Sytox blue excluding non-viable cells. There are 18 amino acids in the CDR3, from cysteine to phenylalanine inclusive. The only DNA kept is the CDR3, 54 bases in frame from the first base. Trimming removed 7 bases from V and 0 bases from J, leaving 23 bases between the germline ends. The germline V gene gives CDR1 as SNHLY and CDR2 as FYNNEI.

The Quick-DNA Microprep Kit was used to extract genomic DNA from the sorted cells. Amplification of TCRbeta DNA was done with the immunoSEQ hsTCRbeta kit, following the protocol from the manufacturer. TCRbeta libraries were sequenced on an Illumina MiSeq instrument. The authors' pipeline ran thus. Once out-of-frame sequences had been removed, 2,204,828 distinct TCRbeta sequences were left, which works out to an average of about 67,000 per individual. Each individual was scored according to the count of 160 or so previously reported CMV-associated TCRbeta sequences and the total productive distinct TCRbeta count. A beta-binomial model was reimplemented in Python, and scikit-learn random forests with default parameters were trained on data from the US cohort. Classifier performance on the Belgian cohort was reported as the median AUC with percentile confidence intervals calculated over 10,000 bootstrap iterations. What TCRdb holds here is the immuneACCESS table cut down to in-frame rearrangements. Part of the clones is not present; checked against another copy, under half of the missing clones reflect an unresolved V gene, and the others are unexplained. V and J calls and clone size come straight from that table; D and trimming were deduced from the DNA. Here the sample has about 56,000 clones; around 76% occur a single time. The ten largest clones capture 0.4% to 0.5% of the sample.

This receptor chain uses TRBV2 and TRBJ2-3; the D gene is unclear. The TCR comes from an adult in good health and CMV-seronegative. Material for sequencing was memory CD4+ T cells from blood. In nucleotide form, the sequence is TGTGCCAGCAAAACCGTATTAACAGAATACGCTAGCACAGATACGCAGTATTTT. Its coded protein is CASKTVLTEYASTDTQYF.